These T cell receptor beta chains were read from a single sample in a study of T-cell memory formation after mild COVID-19. TCRdb analysed the 5' RACE reads with MiXCR anew, one entry per CDR3 protein. The sample records some 130,000 distinct CDR3 sequences, approximately 15% being singletons. Sequencing input: PBMCs or a T cell subset sorted from them (not recorded which). The receptor source for this set is an adult woman who had mild COVID-19 (a few samples of this study predate the infection). Cell type and time point are not known. Each CDR3 is given with its conserved first and last residue. A D gene is named only where the DNA matches it firmly. Not every row has a clone size; where given, it reads once, few, many or a size class.

>TRBD2|TRBV5-1|TRBJ2-3|.
TGCGCCAGCAGCTTAGCGGGAGGGCCGGCAGATACGCAGTATTTT
CASSLAGGPADTQYF
>.|TRBV24-1|TRBJ1-2|few
TGTGCCACCAGTGATGCCCTTGGCTATGGCTACACCTTC
CATSDALGYGYTF
>.|TRBV20-1|TRBJ1-2|.
TGCAGTGCTGAGGGACTCTACAGGGAGGTACCCTATGGCTACACCTTC
CSAEGLYREVPYGYTF
>TRBD1|TRBV5-1|TRBJ2-7|few
TGCGCCAGCAGCCCGTGGACAGGGATAATCTACGAGCAGTACTTC
CASSPWTGIIYEQYF
>TRBD1|TRBV6-1|TRBJ2-1|.
TGTGCCAGCAGGGAGGGACAGGTGGCCTACAATGAGCAGTTCTTC
CASREGQVAYNEQFF
>.|TRBV20-1|TRBJ2-1|few
TGCAGTGCTAGTACCTTTGCGGGCCTCCGGGTTTACAATGAGCAGTTCTTC
CSASTFAGLRVYNEQFF
>TRBD2|TRBV4-2|TRBJ2-5|.
TGTGCCAGCAGCCAATCATGGGGGGGTGAGACCCAGTACTTC
CASSQSWGGETQYF
>.|TRBV19|TRBJ1-3|few
TGTGCCAGTAACTTATACTCTGGAAACACCATATATTTT
CASNLYSGNTIYF
>TRBD1|TRBV6-5|TRBJ2-2|many
TGTGCCAGTTGGACAGGGGGACGATTGATGAACACCGGGGAGCTGTTTTTT
CASWTGGRLMNTGELFF
>TRBD1|TRBV3-1|TRBJ1-1|few
TGTGCCAGCAGCCAAGCGGACAGGGGTAGAACTGAAGCTTTCTTT
CASSQADRGRTEAFF
>.|TRBV5-6|TRBJ2-7|few
TGTGCCAGCAGCTTGGGCCCTACTACCGGGCAGTACTTC
CASSLGPTTGQYF
>.|TRBV20-1|TRBJ2-2|.
TGCAGTGCTAGAGATACGGGGAACACCGGGGAGCTGTTTTTT
CSARDTGNTGELFF
>TRBD2|TRBV7-6|TRBJ2-1|.
TGTGCCAGCAGCGCCCCCCGGCTAGCGGGGGCGACTGAGCAGTTCTTC
CASSAPRLAGATEQFF
>.|TRBV12-3/TRBV12-4|TRBJ1-2|.
TGTGCCAGCAGTTCCCTAGGCGGCCAAGCTAACTATGGCTACACCTTC
CASSSLGGQANYGYTF
>.|TRBV6-5|TRBJ2-1|.
TGTGCCAGCAGGGCTACAAAGAATGAGCAGTTCTTC
CASRATKNEQFF
>.|TRBV19|TRBJ1-1|few
TGTGCCAGTAGAGGCGTCGAGATGAACACTGAAGCTTTCTTT
CASRGVEMNTEAFF
>.|TRBV3-1|TRBJ1-3|few
TGTGCCAGCAGCCAAGAGCGGACAACTGGAAACACCATATATTTT
CASSQERTTGNTIYF
>TRBD1|TRBV18|TRBJ2-7|.
TGTGCCAGCTCACTCGGACAGGCGTTCTACGAGCAGTACTTC
CASSLGQAFYEQYF
>.|TRBV19|TRBJ2-1|few
TGTGCCAGTAGTATAGTTACGGGGGCGGGAATCACTGAGCAGTTCTTC
CASSIVTGAGITEQFF
>TRBD2|TRBV24-1|TRBJ2-3|few
TGTGCCACCAGTGATTCTTTAGCGGGAGTCTACACAGATACGCAGTATTTT
CATSDSLAGVYTDTQYF
>.|TRBV7-8|TRBJ2-1|.
TGTGCCAGCAGCTTTCAAGCGATTGAGCAGTTCTTC
CASSFQAIEQFF
>TRBD1|TRBV7-3|TRBJ2-2|.
TGTGCCAGCAGCACGGACAGGGCCATGAACACCGGGGAGCTGTTTTTT
CASSTDRAMNTGELFF
>TRBD1|TRBV6-5|TRBJ2-1|few
TGTGCCAGCAGTTACCCGGGACAGGGTAATGAGCAGTTCTTC
CASSYPGQGNEQFF
>TRBD2|TRBV3-1|TRBJ2-7|once
TGTGCCAGCAGCGGCCGGACTAGCGGGTCCTACGAGCAGTACTTC
CASSGRTSGSYEQYF
>.|TRBV7-2|TRBJ1-4|few
TGTGCCAGCAGCTGGAGCTCGGGGGGAACTAATGAAAAACTGTTTTTT
CASSWSSGGTNEKLFF
>.|TRBV20-1|TRBJ2-3|.
TGCAGTGCTAGAGTCCGTGGCAGCTGGGGCACAGATACGCAGTATTTT
CSARVRGSWGTDTQYF
>.|TRBV9|TRBJ1-1|few
TGTGCCAGCAGCGTAGGACAGCTGAACACTGAAGCTTTCTTT
CASSVGQLNTEAFF